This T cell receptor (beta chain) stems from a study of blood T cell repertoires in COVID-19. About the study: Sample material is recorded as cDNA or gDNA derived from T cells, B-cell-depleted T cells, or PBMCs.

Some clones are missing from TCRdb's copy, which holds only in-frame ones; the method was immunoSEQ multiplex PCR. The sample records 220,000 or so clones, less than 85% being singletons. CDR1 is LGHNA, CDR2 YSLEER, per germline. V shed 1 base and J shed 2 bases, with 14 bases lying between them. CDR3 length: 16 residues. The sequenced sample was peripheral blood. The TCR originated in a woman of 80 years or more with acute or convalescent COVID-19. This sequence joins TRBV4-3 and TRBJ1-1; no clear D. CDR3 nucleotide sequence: TGCGCCAGCAGCCAAGTAATCGGAGGAGTCAACACTGAAGCTTTCTTT. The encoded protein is CASSQVIGGVNTEAFF.